Listed here is a single T cell receptor (beta chain). This entry comes from a study of blood T cell repertoires in COVID-19. The overall study: COVID-19 samples collected from the United States, Italy and Spain covered acute and convalescent phases. From T cells, B-cell-depleted T cells, or PBMCs came the material, which was cDNA or gDNA.

The CDR3 sequence is 19 residues long. Under the authors' procedure: The assay estimated nucleated cells by amplifying reference gene primers. Method: immunoSEQ multiplex PCR; TCRdb's copy keeps in-frame clones and lacks some. V, J and clone size reflect that table, while D and trimming were determined from the DNA. This sample has a few hundred thousand clones; 84% occur once, and the top ten carry roughly 4%. V gene TRBV21-1 combines with J gene TRBJ2-1; the table's TRBD1 call for D was not verified on the DNA. TRBV21-1 is a documented pseudogene. The clonotype comes from a man in his 60s with acute or convalescent COVID-19. What was sequenced was peripheral blood. The chain's CDR3 is CASSRLGDRPGHPGNEQFF. In DNA form, the CDR3 reads TGTGCCAGCAGCCGCCTCGGCGACAGACCGGGACACCCTGGGAATGAGCAGTTCTTC.